Sequencing of this T cell receptor beta chain was carried out in a study of beta chain features in type 1 diabetes. Expressed TCRB transcripts were sequenced because the entire RNA isolate underwent reverse transcription. Here immunoSEQ multiplex PCR was the method, and the copy in TCRdb shows in-frame clones only, minus some. The sample lists about 150,000 clones, around 8% occurring once. V gave up 6 bases and J gave up 2 bases, with 7 bases separating them. This CDR3 comprises 11 residues. Germline V gene lookup returns CDR1 DFQATT and CDR2 SNEGSKA (reference sequence). V usage is TRBV20-1 and J usage is TRBJ2-5; D not certain. Sequenced: central memory CD4+ T cells from blood. This receptor was identified in a man younger than 35 in good health. The CDR3 DNA sequence: TGCAGTGCGCGAATACAAGAGACCCAGTACTTC. The encoded protein is CSARIQETQYF.